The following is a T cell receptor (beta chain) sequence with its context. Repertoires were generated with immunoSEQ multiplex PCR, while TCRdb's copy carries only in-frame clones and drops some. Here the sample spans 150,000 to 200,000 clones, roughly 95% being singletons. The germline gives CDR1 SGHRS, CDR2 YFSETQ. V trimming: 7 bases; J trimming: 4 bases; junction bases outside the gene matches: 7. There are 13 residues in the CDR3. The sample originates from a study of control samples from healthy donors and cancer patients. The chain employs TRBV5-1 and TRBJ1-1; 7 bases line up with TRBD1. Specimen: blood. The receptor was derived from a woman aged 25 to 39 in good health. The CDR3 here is CASGTGAATEAFF. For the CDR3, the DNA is TGCGCCAGCGGTACAGGGGCTGCCACTGAAGCTTTCTTT.